This paragraph reports one T cell receptor beta chain. The antigen is not known. This sample is drawn from a study of lymphopenia after photon versus proton radiotherapy. General study points: Authors raise, but do not show, better survival with proton therapy. After the lymphocyte nadir, photon-treated repertoires showed oligoclonal expansion, especially of CD8+ Temra cells. Photon-treated patients lost naive T cells and TCR diversity; proton-treated stayed stable. Larger post-nadir TCR diversity loss correlated inversely with survival in deceased patients.

Per germline, CDR1 DFQATT and CDR2 SNEGSKA (reference sequence). V was shortened by 8 bases and J by 8 bases, with 6 bases between the two germline ends. The CDR3 is made up of 8 amino acids. Profiling relied on immunoSEQ multiplex PCR, and the TCRdb table lists in-frame clones only, not all of them. The data hold 15,000 to 20,000 clones, with approximately 86% observed a single time. The sequences come from peripheral blood, collected from a patient treated with proton-based radiotherapy. The sequence came from a man aged 65 to 79 with pancreatic cancer. The rearrangement joins TRBV20-1 to TRBJ1-2, with D uncertain. CDR3 in DNA: TGCAGTACCGGGGGCTACACCTTC. This encodes CSTGGYTF.